This T cell receptor beta chain appears in the sequencing data of a study of OX40 agonist ivuxolimab in advanced cancers. Study overall: Clinicians treated patients with ivuxolimab, an agonistic anti-OX40 (CD134) antibody. Mean age approximately 66 years, range about 23 to 80; roughly 82% male. Findings of the study overall: Specificity for antigen went undetermined in the expanded peripheral T cells. CD4+ and CD8+ T cells in blood underwent clonal expansion by week 6 at 0.1 to 3.0 mg/kg.

This table comes from immunoSEQ multiplex PCR, and its TCRdb copy is limited to in-frame clones, with some not included. The sample holds under 100,000 clones, around 93% seen once. The V end was cut by 2 bases, the J end by 2 bases, with 10 bases between. The CDR3 consists of 15 residues. The germline CDR1 and CDR2 sequences are SGHAT and FQNNGV. This clone was seen a single time. Its matching antigen is unknown. This chain uses TRBV11-2 with TRBJ2-4; D is unclear. The clonotype originates from an adult with an advanced solid tumor such as melanoma, head and neck, liver or kidney cancer. The sample here was CD4+ or CD8+ T cells sorted from blood, taken in a trial of the OX40 agonist ivuxolimab. CDR3 sequence (DNA): TGTGCCAGCAGCTTAATCCGTGGTCCCAAAAACATTCAGTACTTC. This gives the protein CASSLIRGPKNIQYF.